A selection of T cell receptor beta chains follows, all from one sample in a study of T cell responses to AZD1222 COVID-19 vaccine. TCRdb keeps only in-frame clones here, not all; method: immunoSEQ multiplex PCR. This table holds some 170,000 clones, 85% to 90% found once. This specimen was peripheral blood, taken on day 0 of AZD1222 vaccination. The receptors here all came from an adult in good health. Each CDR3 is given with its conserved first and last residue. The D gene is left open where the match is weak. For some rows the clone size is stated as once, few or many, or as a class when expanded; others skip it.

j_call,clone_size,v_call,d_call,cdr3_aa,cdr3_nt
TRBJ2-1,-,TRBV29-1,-,CSVEEETNEQFF,TGCAGCGTTGAAGAGGAGACGAATGAGCAGTTCTTC
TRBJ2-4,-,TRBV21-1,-,CASTRGRTKNIQYF,TGTGCCAGCACCCGGGGTCGGACCAAAAACATTCAGTACTTC
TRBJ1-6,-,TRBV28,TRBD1,CASSLDREGSPLHF,TGTGCCAGCAGTCTCGACAGGGAGGGTTCACCCCTCCACTTT
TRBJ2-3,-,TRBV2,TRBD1,CASRGPGTGTDTQYF,TGTGCCAGCAGAGGTCCCGGGACAGGCACAGATACGCAGTATTTT
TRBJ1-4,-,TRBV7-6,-,CASSHNPPTSGEKLFF,TGTGCCAGCAGCCATAATCCCCCCACCTCGGGGGAAAAACTGTTTTTT
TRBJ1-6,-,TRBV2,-,CASSPRAPNSPLHF,TGTGCCAGCAGTCCCAGGGCTCCAAATTCACCCCTCCACTTT
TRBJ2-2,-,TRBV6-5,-,CASKPGTGELFF,TGTGCCAGCAAACCGGGGACCGGGGAGCTGTTTTTT
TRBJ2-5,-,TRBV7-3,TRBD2,CASSLSPPGGRAGETQYF,TGTGCCAGCAGCTTAAGTCCACCGGGCGGGAGGGCCGGAGAGACCCAGTACTTC
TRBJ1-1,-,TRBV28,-,CASTSGPSNTEAFF,TGTGCCAGCACCAGTGGGCCCTCGAACACTGAAGCTTTCTTT
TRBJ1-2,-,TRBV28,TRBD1,CASESQGVSPRSYGYTF,TGTGCCAGTGAATCTCAGGGGGTCTCCCCCAGAAGCTATGGCTACACCTTC
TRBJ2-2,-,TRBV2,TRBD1,CASSEGWQGAQGELFF,TGTGCCAGCAGTGAGGGTTGGCAGGGGGCGCAGGGGGAGCTGTTTTTT
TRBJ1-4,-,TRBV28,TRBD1,CASSPHSGSGTGVTNEKLFF,TGTGCCAGCAGTCCACATTCGGGATCTGGGACAGGGGTAACTAATGAAAAACTGTTTTTT
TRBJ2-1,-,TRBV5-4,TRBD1,CASSLGAGGYNEQFF,TGTGCCAGCAGCTTGGGGGCAGGGGGCTATAATGAGCAGTTCTTC
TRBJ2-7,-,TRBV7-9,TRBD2,CASSLRETSEEQYF,TGTGCCAGCAGCTTACGAGAGACTAGCGAAGAGCAGTACTTC
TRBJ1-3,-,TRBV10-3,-,CAISESRQSSGNTIYF,TGTGCCATCAGTGAGTCGCGGCAGAGCTCTGGAAACACCATATATTTT
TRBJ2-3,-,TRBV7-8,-,CASSLVQAPSTDTQYF,TGTGCCAGCAGCTTAGTTCAGGCCCCTAGCACAGATACGCAGTATTTT
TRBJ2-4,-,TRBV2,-,CASTGATLAKNIQYF,TGTGCCAGCACAGGGGCCACCTTAGCCAAAAACATTCAGTACTTC
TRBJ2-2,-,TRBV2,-,CASSEAAPNTGELFF,TGTGCCAGCAGTGAAGCGGCCCCGAACACCGGGGAGCTGTTTTTT
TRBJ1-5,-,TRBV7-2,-,CASIQGYGNQPQHF,TGTGCCAGCATCCAGGGCTACGGCAATCAGCCCCAGCATTTT
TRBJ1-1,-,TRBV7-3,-,CASSLEVNTEAFF,TGTGCCAGCAGCTTAGAGGTGAACACTGAAGCTTTCTTT
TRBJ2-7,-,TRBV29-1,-,CSVASVLSYEQYF,TGCAGCGTGGCGTCAGTACTATCCTACGAGCAGTACTTC
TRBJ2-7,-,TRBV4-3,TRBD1,CASSQEGQGAYEQYF,TGCGCCAGCAGCCAAGAAGGACAGGGGGCTTACGAGCAGTACTTC
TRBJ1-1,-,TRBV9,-,CASSADPTTEAFF,TGTGCCAGCAGCGCGGACCCGACGACTGAAGCTTTCTTT
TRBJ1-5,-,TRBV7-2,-,CASSSGRSNQPQHF,TGTGCCAGCAGCTCTGGACGGTCCAATCAGCCCCAGCATTTT
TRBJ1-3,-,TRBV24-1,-,CATSGRREANTIYF,TGTGCCACCAGTGGTCGCAGGGAGGCCAACACCATATATTTT
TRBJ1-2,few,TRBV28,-,CASSRGRPSYGYTF,TGTGCCAGCAGCCGCGGACGGCCCTCCTATGGCTACACCTTC
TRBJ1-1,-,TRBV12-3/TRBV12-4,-,CASSLAVTLEAFF,TGTGCCAGCAGTTTAGCTGTCACCCTCGAAGCTTTCTTT
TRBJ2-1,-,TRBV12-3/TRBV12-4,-,CASSLFGSYEQFF,TGTGCCAGCAGTTTATTCGGGAGCTATGAGCAGTTCTTC
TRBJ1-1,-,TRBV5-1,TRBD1,CASSLPGTDMGAFF,TGCGCCAGCAGCTTGCCCGGGACAGATATGGGAGCTTTCTTT
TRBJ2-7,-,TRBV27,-,CASSLYPQTGAQYF,TGTGCCAGCAGTTTATACCCTCAAACTGGTGCGCAGTACTTC
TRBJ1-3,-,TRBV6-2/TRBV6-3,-,CASSYVRGRTSGNTIYF,TGTGCCAGCAGTTACGTCAGGGGCCGCACCTCTGGAAACACCATATATTTT
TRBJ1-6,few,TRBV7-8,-,CASSLELLSSYNSPLHF,TGTGCCAGCAGCTTAGAATTGTTGAGCTCCTATAATTCACCCCTCCACTTT
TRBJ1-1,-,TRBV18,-,CASSPASTEAFF,TGTGCCAGCTCACCAGCTAGCACTGAAGCTTTCTTT